This TCR beta chain was profiled in a study of cytomegalovirus exposure and HLA in healthy donors (dated by TCRdb to the late 2010s). A note on the overall study: An earlier analysis of more than 550 of the donors reported approximately 280 Gb of sequence data and 95 million to 120 million unique TCR beta sequences obtained from some 200 million T cells. An early release covering around 630 HLA-typed donors comprised about 290 gigabases of sequencing data and roughly 86 million unique TCR sequences. Among the roughly 400 genotyped donors, 75% to 90% belonged to the genetic ancestry cluster associated with self-reported Caucasian donors. The study aimed to test whether signatures of past pathogen exposure could be identified by cataloging public T cell receptors. Using immunosequencing, the study profiled T cell repertoires from 500 to 800 subjects and related those repertoires to cytomegalovirus serostatus. A separate validation cohort of roughly 120 different subjects was used in addition to the 666-subject first cohort. To predict cytomegalovirus infection status, the study combined high-throughput TCR immunosequencing, statistical association of individual TCRs with disease status, and machine learning. In a later analysis, previously published TCR beta repertoires from 550 to 700 donors were re-analyzed and high-resolution HLA genotyping was added so that TCR occurrence patterns could be studied. In the later analysis, no new phenotypic data were used to find candidate immune exposures; instead, reliance was placed on TCR beta sequences and their occurrence across donors. To decide whether each TCR beta V gene segment behaved as functional or pseudogenic, an earlier analysis of some 570 of the donors relied on high-throughput TCR beta sequencing. Donor age, sex, ethnicity and CMV serostatus were compiled together with the repertoire data. Genome-wide SNP genotypes for about 60% of the roughly 670 donors were used in a later genetic analysis, which treated that subset as a discovery cohort. All discovery cohort repertoires had been generated using a single sequencing platform. Both class I and class II loci were covered by HLA typing, at four-digit resolution. The number of donors typed differed by locus, with about 629-640 for A, B, C, DRB1 and DQB1, 522 for DQA1, under 610 for DPA1, and some 450 for DPB1. Because of strong linkage in the cohort, roughly five DR-DQ haplotypes were treated as single units for association and clustering. Across around 400 genotyped donors of the cohort, an average of roughly 250,000 unique TCR beta nucleotide sequences per donor were sequenced, and approximately 17% of those sequences were non-productive.

Study-wide findings and limitations: A later analysis found that TCR association rates varied across HLA loci, with DRB1 alleles showing the most associated TCRs and HLA-C alleles the fewest. Correlated functional status among segregating V segments might reflect linkage disequilibrium, but an unknown experimental factor could not be ruled out. Strong co-occurrence of HLA alleles, especially DR and DQ, made assigning TCR associations to individual alleles difficult. A further reported finding was that TCR beta sequences accurately predicted the HLA-A and HLA-B alleles for most subjects in the first cohort. The classifier was reported to diagnose cytomegalovirus status with high specificity and sensitivity in both the original cohort and the validation cohort. Only TCR beta chains were sequenced in this cohort, and the absence of alpha or paired-chain data limited detectable features. In a later genetic analysis, fewer N-insertions in productive TCRs were reported among donors in an Asian-associated ancestry cluster than the 666-donor mean. Sequencing depth was assumed to be roughly uniform across donors in the presence/absence analyses, though that assumption may not hold. A later analysis found that HLA-associated TCR beta chains were more clonally expanded and had lower generation probabilities than equally common non-associated chains. The study gave a list of under 200 TCR beta chains associated with cytomegalovirus. Specific HLA alleles were associated with more than 15,000 TCR beta sequences at a false discovery rate of 0.05 in a later analysis. An association between a missense DCLRE1C variant and V-gene and J-gene trimming of TCR beta chains was found in a later genetic analysis and replicated in an independent cohort. CMV serostatus was the only immune exposure information available for the cohort. According to a later analysis, most CMV-associated TCR beta chains appeared to be HLA-restricted, and the HLA associations seemed to be driven largely by CMV exposure. Because the 87-base-pair reads could not distinguish some IMGT-functional V segments, including TRBV6-2 and TRBV6-3, those segments were excluded. HLA typing was unavailable for some donors at each locus, so association tests used only the typed subset. Because counts were too low, 15 to 20 rarely observed V segments, including chromosome 9 orphons, were excluded from the earlier analysis of around 590 of the donors. The sequencing pipeline was judged likely to have produced a cluster of highly shared sequence variants as a technical artifact. According to the authors, the approach could potentially be generalized to other disease states and immunological phenotypes. An earlier analysis of several hundred of the donors showed that most TCR beta V segments appeared in productive rearrangements either about 87% or about 30% of the time, which broadly matched IMGT annotations. Most TCR sequences were seen in very few donors, while some public TCRs were found in many individuals. According to a later analysis, parvovirus B19, influenza, CMV and Epstein-Barr virus appeared linked to several top co-occurrence clusters. A few of the identified cytomegalovirus-associated TCR beta chains were confirmed in vitro to be specific for cytomegalovirus antigens.

A word on this clone: It lacks a known antigen. The junction differs from germline at one of its ends, possibly a read error. Other DNA sequences in the same sample also yield this CDR3.

The cohort consisted of 650 to 850 healthy bone marrow donors. Cohort members were all nominally healthy when sampled, although unrecorded immune exposures were likely present. The donor tested CMV seropositive, placing the donor among the 289 seropositive members of the cohort. A peripheral blood sample was collected from each donor, and TCR beta sequencing was performed on peripheral blood mononuclear cells. Genomic DNA extraction from the blood cell samples was performed with the Qiagen DNeasy Blood Extraction Kit. Libraries were made using the immunoSEQ multiplex PCR assay. For the multiplex PCR, a mixture combining 60 forward primers for TCR Vbeta segments and 13 reverse primers for TCR Jbeta segments was used. Amplification of the CDR3 region of rearranged TCR beta genes was performed with a multiplex PCR assay on genomic DNA. The Illumina HiSeq System was used to sequence the amplified TCR beta libraries as 87-base-pair reads. From the authors' description of their analysis: Across the roughly 640 repertoires, a later analysis counted approximately 83 million unique TCR beta chains, some 11 million of which were shared by at least two donors. Raw reads were error-corrected and collapsed into unique sequences with a nearest-neighbor algorithm that merged closely related sequences to remove PCR and sequencing errors. V, D and J gene segments were assigned by aligning CDR3 sequences to IMGT reference sequences. For a sequence to be retained, a match of at least six nucleotides was required to both a V gene segment and a J gene segment. Rearrangements were classified as productive when the CDR3 lacked stop codons and remained in frame with V and J, and all other rearrangements were classified as non-productive. Following IMGT convention, CDR3 was defined as the stretch from the second conserved V-encoded cysteine up to the conserved J-encoded phenylalanine. In an earlier analysis of more than 550 of the donors, sequences lacking an unambiguous match to a single V gene segment were excluded. An earlier analysis of approximately 590 of the donors classified V segments as functional when productive rearrangements were above 56.7% and as segregating when the standard deviation between donors was above 5%. A statistical classification framework was built to diagnose cytomegalovirus status from the catalog of TCR beta chain sequences. V and J gene assignment, in a later analysis, came from comparing TCR nucleotide sequences with IMGT/GENE-DB human TR gene sequences. Using the TCRdist pipeline, a later analysis assigned CDR3 sequences along with most-parsimonious VDJ recombination scenarios. In a later analysis, each TCR beta chain was defined by its CDR3 amino acid sequence together with its V-gene family, and reads lacking a unique V-gene family were excluded. In a later analysis, some 600 highly shared, low-generation-probability nucleotide sequences were removed to address suspected cross-contamination and a sequencing artifact. A later analysis calculated a clonal expansion index for each public chain from normalized within-repertoire ranks of inferred template counts. In a later analysis, generation probabilities were computed using a VDJ recombination model fitted to out-of-frame rearrangements, and the results were checked against IGoR. Hypergeometric tests were used in a later analysis to score TCR-TCR, TCR-HLA and TCR-CMV co-occurrence, with a repertoire-size bias correction applied to the TCR pairs. A later analysis estimated false discovery rates by permuting HLA or CMV assignments 20 times. A later analysis grouped co-occurring TCRs with DBSCAN, adding TCRdist sequence similarity when clustering within HLA-allele-positive subsets. Co-occurrence clustering excluded repertoires with fewer than 30,000 or more than 120,000 public chains, plus five with anomalous nucleotide sharing. In TCRdb, the immuneACCESS table is reduced to in-frame sequences with V and J assigned. These tables do not hold every clone; where another copy was compared, an unresolved V gene accounts for under half, and the others remain unexplained. V and J calls and clone size are as listed in that table; D and trimming were resolved from the DNA. This sample gives 100,000 to 120,000 clones in total; roughly 13% of them show up just once. Of the sample, approximately 16% is held by the ten largest clones.

The CDR3 contains 13 residues, cysteine and phenylalanine counted. The kept DNA is CDR3 alone, 39 bases in frame from the first base. CDR1 and CDR2 (MGHRA, YSYEKL) derive from the germline V gene. The TCR comes from a man aged 35 to 55 in good health and CMV-seropositive. The sample comprised PBMCs. The chain employs TRBV4-1 and TRBJ2-1; the D gene identity is not certain. Here is the DNA: TGCGCTAGCAGCCTGGGTACTACCAATGAGCAGTTCTTC. Translated, it reads CASSLGTTNEQFF.